This T cell receptor (beta chain) originates from a study of shared clonotypes between healthy human individuals. Whole-study results and caveats: Sampling included only blood; tissue repertoires likely differ.

The genomic DNA of each subset was split evenly across several immunoSEQ plates. Original processing notes: Filtering was not the same, since immunoSEQ gave junction-only sequences without quality scores. The table came from immunoSEQ multiplex PCR; TCRdb's copy has only in-frame clones and leaves some out. The V and J calls and clone size come from that table; D and trimming were worked out from the DNA. The sample shows about 480,000 clones, approximately 85% of them seen only once. This clone was detected a few times. Its target is not known. The germline V gene encodes CDR1 SGHVS and CDR2 FNYEAQ. V lost 5 bases and J lost 2; bases outside the gene matches: 0. The CDR3 length is 13 residues.

This TCR was recovered from a woman in her thirties or forties in good health. Some clones in this sample may be carry-over from other donors' samples. The chain recombines TRBV7-6 with TRBJ2-7, with 10 bases fitting TRBD2. The sequenced sample consisted of PBMCs. DNA for the CDR3: TGTGCCAGCAGCACTAGCGGGGCCTACGAGCAGTACTTC. Its translation is CASSTSGAYEQYF.